This T cell receptor (beta chain) comes out of a study of tumor-infiltrating lymphocytes in primary liver carcinoma. For this clonotype: The antigen remains unidentified. The germline gene is not matched at one end of the junction; a read error may be the cause.

Overall study findings and caveats: Merely some 8-25% of top clones spanned all five tumor regions.

The input was about 490 ng total RNA; TCR beta cDNA was made from it with a constant-region primer. Investigators got TCR beta libraries out of three nested multiplex PCR rounds, done with slightly modified ARM-PCR. TCRdb independently ran MiXCR on the multiplex PCR reads; one entry per CDR3 protein. Here the sample spans approximately 54,000 distinct CDR3 sequences, roughly 77% being singletons. Total RNA and DNA came together from around 20-30 mg of bulk tissue without cell sorting. The sequence came from a man aged 35-49 years with primary liver carcinoma and hepatitis B virus infection. The specimen sequenced was liver tumor tissue from sampling region 2. Stated subset: tumor region T2, inferior pole.

The CDR3 DNA is TGTGCAAGCAATGGCGCTGGATTACCCTACGAGCAGTACTTC. Encoded protein: CASNGAGLPYEQYF. The V call is TRBV6-1, the J call TRBJ2-7; D remains ambiguous. From germline, CDR1 is MNHNS and CDR2 SASEGT. The CDR3 sequence is 14 residues long.